The present TCR beta chain was sequenced within a study of tumor and adjacent non-tumor tissue in lung cancer. No cell sorting was done before RNA was extracted from the tissue. Three rounds of nested PCR, following a modified ARM-PCR protocol, produced the TCRbeta library. TCRdb used MiXCR to reprocess the multiplex PCR reads, holding one entry per CDR3 protein. The profile covers tens of thousands of distinct CDR3 sequences, with around four fifths appearing a single time and 12% taken by the ten largest. General study findings and limits: TCR diversity was significantly greater in tumor than normal lung tissue. Patients with more diverse tumor TCRs had worse survival. Tumor repertoires had a smaller top 100 clone share than normal lung.

Comment on this clonotype: Antigen: not known. An end of the junction differs from the germline gene, which may be a read error.

Sequences were obtained from lung tumor tissue. This receptor was identified in a woman aged 45-59 years with non-small cell lung cancer.

Here the CDR3 reads CASSECWGGYEQYF. DNA of the CDR3: TGTGCCAGCAGTGAGTGTTGGGGCGGATACGAACAGTACTTC. The chain is built from TRBV28 and TRBJ2-7; TRBD1 is a possible D gene (5 bases). Per germline, CDR1 MDHEN and CDR2 SYDVKM. The CDR3 runs 14 residues.